The sequence of this TCR beta chain was determined in a study of spatial heterogeneity in lung cancer. For the study at large: The count of detected beta-chain sequences consistently exceeded that of alpha-chain sequences. An average of more than ten raw reads was observed per unique TCR and UMI combination.

Each CDR3 protein is one row after TCRdb ran MiXCR on the 5' RACE reads. This sample has about 20,000 distinct CDR3 sequences, with approximately 15% found just once. V gave up 0 bases and J gave up 0 bases, with 12 bases separating them. The CDR3 is made up of 17 amino acids. The V gene's germline CDR1 is LGHNA and CDR2 YNFKEQ. Time point noted: sample taken at primary tumor resection. From tumor, nontumor lung or frozen PBMC, whole RNA was taken unsorted for sequencing. This clonotype appeared a few times. Antigen unknown. Study-wide results and limits: Tumor mutation count correlated with how many alpha and beta TCRs expanded intratumorally.

The chain recombines TRBV4-2 with TRBJ2-1; weak D call: TRBD1 (6 bases). Sample: lung tumor tissue, taken at surgery. This clonotype was sampled from a female donor with early-stage non-small cell lung cancer. The CDR3 DNA follows: TGTGCCAGCAGCCAAGATTTTACAGGGAGCTCCTACAATGAGCAGTTCTTC. This sequence encodes CASSQDFTGSSYNEQFF.